This T cell receptor (beta chain) was identified during a study of cytomegalovirus exposure and HLA in healthy donors. Both 60 Vbeta primers and 13 Jbeta primers went into the PCR. Data came from immunoSEQ multiplex PCR; TCRdb stores just in-frame clones and leaves some out. The sample has 65,000 to 95,000 clones; the top ten hold 1.3% to 1.5%. Germline V gene sequence: CDR1 SQVTM, CDR2 ANQGSEA. The CDR3 loop spans 13 amino acids. The ends were cut back, 7 bases at V and 6 bases at J, with 17 bases in the middle. The V call is TRBV29-1, the J call TRBJ2-3; TRBD1 might be the D (6 bases). The sequenced sample was PBMCs. The TCR comes from a woman aged 60 to 75 in good health and CMV-seronegative. Written as DNA, the CDR3 is TGCAGCGGTTACAAGGGTGGGGGCGATACGCAGTATTTT. Amino acid sequence: CSGYKGGGDTQYF.